This T cell receptor beta chain was captured by sequencing in a study of post-analysis software for immune sequencing data. Study at large: Both relapsing-remitting and secondary progressive multiple sclerosis featured among the disease courses, as did progressive-relapsing multiple sclerosis.

Findings and limits, study-wide: Relative to controls, patients with multiple sclerosis showed significantly lower normalized Chao1 diversity. Those samples that were prepared in the same batch co-clustered strongly by F measure.

Included in the TCR beta cDNA libraries were unique molecular identifiers. T cells numbering roughly 1 to 10 million yielded 450,000 to 500,000 cDNA molecules. MiXCR, applied by TCRdb to the PCR reads, yields one record per CDR3 protein. The table includes 740,000 or so distinct CDR3 sequences, about 53% detected once. As concerns this clonotype: Its target is not known.

The source of this sequence is a girl between 10 and 17 years old with multiple sclerosis. Sequencing was performed on blood.

CDR3 nucleotide sequence: TGCGCCAGCAGCGGGCCTCTTGGGGCCTACGAGCAGTACTTC. Amino acids: CASSGPLGAYEQYF. The chain links TRBV5-1 to TRBJ2-7; D ambiguous. Germline CDR1 SGHRS, CDR2 YFSETQ. The ends were cut back, 4 bases at V and 2 bases at J, with 13 bases in the middle. The CDR3 contains 14 residues.